Listed here are 18 T cell receptor beta chains from one sample, sequenced in a study of OX40 agonist ivuxolimab in advanced cancers. Data came from immunoSEQ multiplex PCR; TCRdb stores just in-frame clones and leaves some out. The repertoire holds 20,000 to 30,000 clones, 83% seen once, with around 10% in the top ten. Sequenced here: CD4+ or CD8+ T cells sorted from blood, sampled in a trial of the OX40 agonist ivuxolimab. The receptor source for this set is an adult with an advanced solid tumor such as melanoma, head and neck, liver or kidney cancer.

The DNA for the CDR3 is TGTGCCACCAGCAGTCCGGGAACCCATCCCTATGGCTACACCTTC. This translates into CATSSPGTHPYGYTF. The V call is TRBV15, the J call TRBJ1-2; D gene unclear. With 3 bases removed from V and 4 bases from J, the gap between germline ends came to 15 bases. The CDR3 spans 15 residues. The germline CDR1 and CDR2 sequences are LNHNV and YYDKDF (reference sequence).

V is TRBV14 and J is TRBJ2-7, with 11 bases lining up with TRBD1. The CDR3 length is 14 residues. The germline gives CDR1 SGHDN, CDR2 FVKESK. J was trimmed by 4 bases and V by 3 bases; bases with no gene match: 2. The CDR3 DNA follows: TGTGCCAGCAGCCACGGGACAGGGGGTTACGAGCAGTACTTC. Translating it yields CASSHGTGGYEQYF.

J is TRBJ2-5 and V is TRBV7-9; 9 bases are shared with TRBD1. This CDR3 is 15 amino acids long. Germline CDR1 is SEHNR and CDR2 is FQNEAQ (reference sequence). The J segment lost 4 bases and the V segment lost 5 bases, leaving 8 bases of the junction unmatched. DNA for the CDR3: TGTGCCAGCAGCGGTGGACAGGGGTCAGGAGAGACCCAGTACTTC. Translation gives CASSGGQGSGETQYF.

Concerning this clone itself: At one boundary the junction diverges from the germline segment, which might be a read error. This chain links TRBV4-1 with TRBJ2-1, with 9 bases lining up with TRBD1. Germline V lookup: CDR1 MGHRA, CDR2 YSYEKL. CDR3 length: 19 amino acids. The CDR3 protein is CASSQTITTGGPSHNEQFF. CDR3 DNA sequence: TGCGCCAGCAGCCAAACCATTACCACAGGGGGCCCCTCCCACAATGAGCAGTTCTTC.

This clone was observed a single time. V and J are TRBV18 and TRBJ1-3, with D hard to call. Germline V gene sequence: CDR1 KGHSH, CDR2 LQKENI. CDR3 length: 12 amino acids. V was clipped by 6 bases and J by 4 bases, with 7 bases between them. This chain's CDR3 is CASSSRGNTIYF. CDR3 bases: TGTGCCAGCTCTAGTCGGGGAAACACCATATATTTT.

The chain links TRBV15 to TRBJ1-3; TRBD1 matches 8 bases. The CDR3 consists of 15 residues. Germline loops: CDR1 LNHNV, CDR2 YYDKDF (reference sequence). With 2 bases clipped from V and 0 bases from J, the junction kept 0 bases outside the gene matches. This CDR3 is CATSRTGGSGNTIYF. In DNA, the CDR3 is TGTGCCACCAGCAGAACAGGGGGCTCTGGAAACACCATATATTTT.

V gene TRBV27 combines with J gene TRBJ2-5; TRBD2 might be the D (6 bases). Trimming removed 8 bases at V and 2 bases at J, with 15 bases between. There are 14 residues in the CDR3. From germline, CDR1 is MNHEY and CDR2 SMNVEV (reference sequence). CDR3 residues: CASGPTGSQETQYF. The CDR3 DNA sequence: TGTGCCAGCGGCCCCACCGGGAGTCAAGAGACCCAGTACTTC.

This chain links TRBV30 with TRBJ1-6; D is undetermined. This CDR3 spans 12 amino acids. CDR1 is GTSNPN, CDR2 SVGIG, per germline (reference sequence). With 1 base removed from V and 9 bases from J, the gap between germline ends came to 7 bases. The CDR3 sequence: CAWSGRPSPLHF. The CDR3 DNA is TGTGCCTGGAGTGGACGGCCTTCACCCCTCCACTTT.

The gene calls are TRBV5-4 and TRBJ1-2, with TRBD1 as a possible D gene (6 bases). V was pared by 4 bases and J by 4 bases, with 17 bases between. Germline CDR1 and CDR2: SGHNT and YYREEE (reference sequence). The CDR3 covers 15 residues. CDR3 amino acids: CASSPGGSPTYGYTF. For the CDR3, the DNA is TGTGCCAGCAGCCCGGGGGGCAGTCCAACCTATGGCTACACCTTC. The complete variable domain, with remaining parts taken from reference TRBV5-4 and TRBJ1-2, reads ETGVTQSPTHLIKTRGQQVTLRCSSQSGHNTVSWYQQALGQGPQFIFQYYREEENGRGNFPPRFSGLQFPNYSSELNVNALELDDSALYLCASSPGGSPTYGYTFGSGTRLTVV.

This chain connects TRBV9 to TRBJ1-5; 8 positions agree with TRBD1. The CDR3 length is 14 residues. In germline, CDR1 is SGDLS, CDR2 YYNGEE. The V segment lost 3 bases and the J segment 8 bases; nucleotides outside the gene matches: 7. The CDR3 DNA sequence: TGTGCCAGCAGCGATGGACAGGGAAGGGAGCCCCAGCATTTT. It encodes CASSDGQGREPQHF.

This clone was seen just once. This sequence joins TRBV6-5 and TRBJ1-1; D is perhaps TRBD1 (6 bases). Trimming cost V 5 bases and J 1 base, with 11 bases left between them. CDR3 length: 14 residues. Germline-derived CDR1 and CDR2 are MNHEY and SVGAGI. CDR3 nucleotide sequence: TGTGCCAGCAGTCCGACAGGTTGGAACACTGAAGCTTTCTTT. Translation gives CASSPTGWNTEAFF.

The gene calls are TRBV6-5 and TRBJ1-6; the match to TRBD1 covers 7 bases. This CDR3 comprises 16 residues. In germline, CDR1 is MNHEY, CDR2 SVGAGI. V gave up 4 bases and J gave up 4 bases; unmatched junction bases: 7. The CDR3 sequence is CASSWNRGRYNSPLHF. In DNA, the CDR3 is TGTGCCAGCAGTTGGAACAGGGGCCGGTATAATTCACCCCTCCACTTT.

This rearrangement joins TRBV11-2 to TRBJ2-7; D is unresolved. This CDR3 has 13 residues. The ends were cut back, 6 bases at V and 1 base at J, with 10 bases in the middle. Germline CDR1 SGHAT, CDR2 FQNNGV. The CDR3 protein is CASSSASSYEQYF. The CDR3 coding sequence is TGTGCCAGCAGTTCAGCCTCATCCTACGAGCAGTACTTC.

V usage is TRBV27 and J usage is TRBJ2-5; D possibly corresponds to TRBD2 (5 bases). The CDR3 has 15 amino acids. Trimming removed 6 bases at V and 0 bases at J, with 14 bases between. The germline V gene encodes CDR1 MNHEY and CDR2 SMNVEV (reference sequence). CDR3 protein: CASRQDFTNQETQYF. CDR3 DNA: TGTGCCAGCAGGCAGGACTTCACCAACCAAGAGACCCAGTACTTC.

The chain combines TRBV5-1 with TRBJ1-2; D possibly corresponds to TRBD1 (5 bases). Trimming left V 0 bases short and J 2 bases short, with 8 bases between. The CDR3 is 14 residues long. Germline V gives CDR1 SGHRS, CDR2 YFSETQ. This chain's CDR3 is CASSLATANYGYTF. CDR3 DNA sequence: TGCGCCAGCAGCTTGGCGACAGCCAACTATGGCTACACCTTC.

The rearrangement uses TRBV19 and TRBJ2-1; D call uncertain. From germline, CDR1 is LNHDA and CDR2 SQIVND (reference sequence). The CDR3 is 14 amino acids. With 7 bases removed from V and 0 bases from J, the gap between germline ends came to 10 bases. Here the CDR3 reads CASKHLSSYNEQFF. As DNA, the CDR3 is TGTGCCAGTAAACACCTGAGCTCCTACAATGAGCAGTTCTTC.

The chain carries TRBV27 and TRBJ2-1, with 7 nucleotides matching TRBD2. This CDR3 spans 14 amino acids. The germline CDR1 and CDR2 sequences are MNHEY and SMNVEV (reference sequence). The junction had 8 bases not matched to a gene; V was cut back by 5 bases and J by 7 bases. DNA of the CDR3: TGTGCCAGCAGTACCAGGGAGGGAAGTAATGAGCAGTTCTTC. Residues: CASSTREGSNEQFF.

V usage is TRBV4-1 and J usage is TRBJ1-1; 8 bases fit TRBD1. CDR1 is MGHRA, CDR2 YSYEKL, per germline. V lost 3 bases, J lost 1 base, and 4 bases stayed unmatched. There are 15 residues in the CDR3. The CDR3 spells CASSHGQGWNTEAFF. CDR3 in DNA: TGCGCCAGCAGCCATGGACAGGGATGGAACACTGAAGCTTTCTTT.